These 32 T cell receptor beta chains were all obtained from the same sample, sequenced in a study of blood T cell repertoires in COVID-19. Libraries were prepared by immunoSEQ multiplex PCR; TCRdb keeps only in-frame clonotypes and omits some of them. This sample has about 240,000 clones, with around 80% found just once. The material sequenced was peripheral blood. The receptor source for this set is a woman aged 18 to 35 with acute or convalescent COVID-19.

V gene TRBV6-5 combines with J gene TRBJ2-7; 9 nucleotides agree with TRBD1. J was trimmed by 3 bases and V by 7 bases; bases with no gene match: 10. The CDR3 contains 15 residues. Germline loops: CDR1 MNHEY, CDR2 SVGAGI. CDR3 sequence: CASKTGGALGYEQYF. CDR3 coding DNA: TGTGCCAGCAAAACAGGGGGCGCATTGGGCTACGAGCAGTACTTC.

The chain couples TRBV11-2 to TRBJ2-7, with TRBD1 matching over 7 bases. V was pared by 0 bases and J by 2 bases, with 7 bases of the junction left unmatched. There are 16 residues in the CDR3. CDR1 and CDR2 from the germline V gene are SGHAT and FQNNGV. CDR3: CASSLDRWQGAYEQYF. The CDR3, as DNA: TGTGCCAGCAGCTTAGATAGGTGGCAGGGGGCCTACGAGCAGTACTTC.

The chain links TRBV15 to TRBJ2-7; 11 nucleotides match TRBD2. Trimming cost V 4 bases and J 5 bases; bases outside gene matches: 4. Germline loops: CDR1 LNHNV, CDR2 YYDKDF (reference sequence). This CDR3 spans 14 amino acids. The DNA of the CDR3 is TGTGCCACCAGCATTACTAGCGGGAGCAACGAGCAGTACTTC. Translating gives CATSITSGSNEQYF.

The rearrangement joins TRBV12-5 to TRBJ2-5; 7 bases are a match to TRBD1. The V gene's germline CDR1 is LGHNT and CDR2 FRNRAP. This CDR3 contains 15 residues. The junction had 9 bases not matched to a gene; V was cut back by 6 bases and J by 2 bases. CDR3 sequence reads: CASGLTDRRQETQYF. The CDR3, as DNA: TGTGCTAGTGGCCTAACGGACAGGCGACAAGAGACCCAGTACTTC. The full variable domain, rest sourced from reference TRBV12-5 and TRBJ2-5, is DARVTQTPRHKVTEMGQEVTMRCQPILGHNTVFWYRQTMMQGLELLAYFRNRAPLDDSGMPKDRFSAEMPDATLATLKIQPSEPRDSAVYFCASGLTDRRQETQYFGPGTRLLVL.

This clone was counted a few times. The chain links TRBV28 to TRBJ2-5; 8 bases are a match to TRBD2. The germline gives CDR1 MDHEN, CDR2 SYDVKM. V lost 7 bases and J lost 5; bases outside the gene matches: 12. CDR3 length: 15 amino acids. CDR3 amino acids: CASTPLAGIWETQYF. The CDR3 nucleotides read TGTGCCAGCACCCCATTAGCGGGAATCTGGGAGACCCAGTACTTC.

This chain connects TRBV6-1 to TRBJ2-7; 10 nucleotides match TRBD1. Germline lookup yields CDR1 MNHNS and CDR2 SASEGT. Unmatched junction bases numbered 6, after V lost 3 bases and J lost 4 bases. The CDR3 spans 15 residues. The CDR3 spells CASSDQGQGLYEQYF. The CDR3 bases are TGTGCCAGCAGTGACCAGGGACAGGGGTTGTACGAGCAGTACTTC.

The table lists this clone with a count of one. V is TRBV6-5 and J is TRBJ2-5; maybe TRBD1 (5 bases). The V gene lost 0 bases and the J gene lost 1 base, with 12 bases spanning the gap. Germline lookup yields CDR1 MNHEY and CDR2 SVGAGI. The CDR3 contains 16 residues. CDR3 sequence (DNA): TGTGCCAGCAGTTACTCAGCAGGGCTCTCCCAAGAGACCCAGTACTTC. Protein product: CASSYSAGLSQETQYF.

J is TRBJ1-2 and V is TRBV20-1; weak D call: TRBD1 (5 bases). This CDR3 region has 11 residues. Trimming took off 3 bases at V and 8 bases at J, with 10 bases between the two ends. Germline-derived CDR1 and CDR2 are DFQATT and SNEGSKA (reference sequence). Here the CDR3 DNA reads TGCAGTGCTAGTAGGGGAGGGGGCTACACCTTC. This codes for CSASRGGGYTF.

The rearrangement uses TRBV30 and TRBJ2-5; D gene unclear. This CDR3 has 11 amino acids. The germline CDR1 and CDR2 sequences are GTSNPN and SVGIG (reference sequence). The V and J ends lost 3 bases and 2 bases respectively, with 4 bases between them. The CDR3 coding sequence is TGTGCCTGGAGCGGTCAAGAGACCCAGTACTTC. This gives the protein CAWSGQETQYF.

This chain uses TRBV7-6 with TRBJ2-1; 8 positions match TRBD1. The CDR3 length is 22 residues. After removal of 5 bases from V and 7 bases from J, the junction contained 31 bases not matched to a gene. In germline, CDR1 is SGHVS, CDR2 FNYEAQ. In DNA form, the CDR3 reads TGTGCCAGCAGCCGATCATCTATCCGGGACAGGCCAGATCGGTTACAAATGAATGAGCAGTTCTTC. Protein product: CASSRSSIRDRPDRLQMNEQFF.

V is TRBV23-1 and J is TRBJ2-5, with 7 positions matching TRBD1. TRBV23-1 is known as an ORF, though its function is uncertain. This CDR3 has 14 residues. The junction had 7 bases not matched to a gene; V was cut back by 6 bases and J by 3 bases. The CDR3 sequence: CASSPRDSEETQYF. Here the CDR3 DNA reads TGCGCCAGCAGCCCTCGGGACAGTGAAGAGACCCAGTACTTC.

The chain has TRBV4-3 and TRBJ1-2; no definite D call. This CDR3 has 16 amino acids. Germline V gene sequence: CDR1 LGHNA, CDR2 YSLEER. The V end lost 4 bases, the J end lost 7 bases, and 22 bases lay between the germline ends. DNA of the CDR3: TGCGCCAGCAGCCCGACTAGTACATTCCCCGATATTGGCTACACCTTC. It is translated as CASSPTSTFPDIGYTF.

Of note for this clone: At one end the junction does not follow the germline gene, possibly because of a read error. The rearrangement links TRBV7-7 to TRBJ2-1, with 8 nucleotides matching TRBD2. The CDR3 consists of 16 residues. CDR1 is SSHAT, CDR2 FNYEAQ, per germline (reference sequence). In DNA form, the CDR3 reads TGTGCTAGCAGCCCAACCTTTACTAGCGGATACAATGAGCAGTTCTTC. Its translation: CASSPTFTSGYNEQFF.

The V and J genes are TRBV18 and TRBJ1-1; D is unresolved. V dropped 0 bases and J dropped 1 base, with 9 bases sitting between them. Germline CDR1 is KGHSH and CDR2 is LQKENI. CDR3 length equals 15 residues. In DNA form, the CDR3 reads TGTGCCAGCTCACCACCGCCGACAACGAACACTGAAGCTTTCTTT. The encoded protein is CASSPPPTTNTEAFF.

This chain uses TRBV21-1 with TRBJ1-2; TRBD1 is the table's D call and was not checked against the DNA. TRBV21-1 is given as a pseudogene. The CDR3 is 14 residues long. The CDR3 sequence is CASSKVQGARGYTF. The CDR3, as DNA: TGTGCCAGCAGCAAAGTCCAGGGGGCGCGTGGCTACACCTTC.

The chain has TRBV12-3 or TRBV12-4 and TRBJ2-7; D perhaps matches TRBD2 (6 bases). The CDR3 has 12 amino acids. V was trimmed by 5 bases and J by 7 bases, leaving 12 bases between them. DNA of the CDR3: TGTGCCAGCAGTCCCATTAGCGGTGAGCAGTACTTC. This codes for CASSPISGEQYF.

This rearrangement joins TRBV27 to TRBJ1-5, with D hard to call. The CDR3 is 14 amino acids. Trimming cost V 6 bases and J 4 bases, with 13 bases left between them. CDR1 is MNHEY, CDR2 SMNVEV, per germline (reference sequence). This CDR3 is CASRTLNSNQPQHF. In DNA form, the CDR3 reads TGTGCCAGCAGGACTCTTAACTCAAATCAGCCCCAGCATTTT.

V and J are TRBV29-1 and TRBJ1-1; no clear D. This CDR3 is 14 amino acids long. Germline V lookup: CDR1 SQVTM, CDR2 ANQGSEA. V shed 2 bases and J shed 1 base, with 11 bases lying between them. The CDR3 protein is CSVEPQKRNTEAFF. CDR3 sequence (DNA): TGCAGCGTTGAACCACAGAAACGGAACACTGAAGCTTTCTTT. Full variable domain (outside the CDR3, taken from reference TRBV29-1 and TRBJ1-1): SAVISQKPSRDICQRGTSLTIQCQVDSQVTMMFWYRQQPGQSLTLIATANQGSEATYESGFVIDKFPISRPNLTFSTLTVSNMSPEDSSIYLCSVEPQKRNTEAFFGQGTRLTVV.

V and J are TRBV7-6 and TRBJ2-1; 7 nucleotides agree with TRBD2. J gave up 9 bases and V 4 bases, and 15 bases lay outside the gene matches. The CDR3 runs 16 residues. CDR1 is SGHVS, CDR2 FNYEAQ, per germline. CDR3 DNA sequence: TGTGCCAGCAGCTCCCTCTCCACTACTAGCGTCGGTGAGCAGTTCTTC. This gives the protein CASSSLSTTSVGEQFF.

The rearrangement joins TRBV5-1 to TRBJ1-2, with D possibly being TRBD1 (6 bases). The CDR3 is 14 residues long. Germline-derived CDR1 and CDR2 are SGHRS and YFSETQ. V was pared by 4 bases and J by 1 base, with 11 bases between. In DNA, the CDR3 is TGCGCCAGCAGCCTCGGACAGATTAACTATGGCTACACCTTC. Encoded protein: CASSLGQINYGYTF. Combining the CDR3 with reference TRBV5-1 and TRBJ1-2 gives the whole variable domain KAGVTQTPRYLIKTRGQQVTLSCSPISGHRSVSWYQQTPGQGLQFLFEYFSETQRNKGNFPGRFSGRQFSNSRSEMNVSTLELGDSALYLCASSLGQINYGYTFGSGTRLTVV.

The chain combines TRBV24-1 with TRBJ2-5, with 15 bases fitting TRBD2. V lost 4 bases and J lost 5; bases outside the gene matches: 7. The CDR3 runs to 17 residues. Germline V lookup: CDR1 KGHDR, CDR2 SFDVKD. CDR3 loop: CATSEPGLAGGGETQYF. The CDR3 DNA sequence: TGTGCCACCAGTGAACCGGGACTAGCGGGAGGTGGGGAGACCCAGTACTTC.

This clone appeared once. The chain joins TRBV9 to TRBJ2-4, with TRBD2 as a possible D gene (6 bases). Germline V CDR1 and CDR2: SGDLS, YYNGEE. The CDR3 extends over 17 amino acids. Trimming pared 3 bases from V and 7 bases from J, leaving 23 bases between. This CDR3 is CASSALDGGSNTNIQYF. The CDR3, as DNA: TGTGCCAGCAGCGCCTTGGACGGAGGGAGCAACACGAACATTCAGTACTTC.

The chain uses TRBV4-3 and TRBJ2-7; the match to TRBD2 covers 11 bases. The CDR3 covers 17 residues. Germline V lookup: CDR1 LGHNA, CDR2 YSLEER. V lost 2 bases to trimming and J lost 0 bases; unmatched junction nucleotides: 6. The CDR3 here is CASSQRIAGGTSYEQYF. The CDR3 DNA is TGCGCCAGCAGCCAAAGAATAGCGGGGGGGACCTCCTACGAGCAGTACTTC.

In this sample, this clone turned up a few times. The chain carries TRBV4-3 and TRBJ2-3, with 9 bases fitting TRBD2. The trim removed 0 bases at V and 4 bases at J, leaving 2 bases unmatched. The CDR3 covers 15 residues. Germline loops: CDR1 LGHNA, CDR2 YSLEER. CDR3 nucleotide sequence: TGCGCCAGCAGCCAAGATACTAGCGGGTCAGATACGCAGTATTTT. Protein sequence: CASSQDTSGSDTQYF.

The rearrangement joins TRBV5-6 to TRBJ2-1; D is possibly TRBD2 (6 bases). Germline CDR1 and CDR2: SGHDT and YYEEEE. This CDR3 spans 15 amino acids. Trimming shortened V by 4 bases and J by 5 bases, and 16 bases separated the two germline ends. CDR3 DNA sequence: TGTGCCAGCAGCAATCTAGCGAGGGATAACAATGAGCAGTTCTTC. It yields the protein CASSNLARDNNEQFF. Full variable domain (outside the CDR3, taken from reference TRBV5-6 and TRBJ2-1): DAGVTQSPTHLIKTRGQQVTLRCSPKSGHDTVSWYQQALGQGPQFIFQYYEEEERQRGNFPDRFSGHQFPNYSSELNVNALLLGDSALYLCASSNLARDNNEQFFGPGTRLTVL.

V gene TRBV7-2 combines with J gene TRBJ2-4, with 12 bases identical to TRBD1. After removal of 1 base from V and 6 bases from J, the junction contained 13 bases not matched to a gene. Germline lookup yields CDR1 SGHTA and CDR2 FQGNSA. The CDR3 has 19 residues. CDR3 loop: CASSLGLTGTGGLRNIQYF. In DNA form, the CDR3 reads TGTGCCAGCAGCTTAGGACTAACCGGGACAGGGGGCTTACGAAACATTCAGTACTTC.

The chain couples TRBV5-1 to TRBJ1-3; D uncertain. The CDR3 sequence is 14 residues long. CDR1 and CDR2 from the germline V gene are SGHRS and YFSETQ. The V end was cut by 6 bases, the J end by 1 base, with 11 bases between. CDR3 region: CASTMGGSGNTIYF. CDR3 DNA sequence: TGCGCCAGCACTATGGGAGGGTCTGGAAACACCATATATTTT. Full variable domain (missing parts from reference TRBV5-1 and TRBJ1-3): KAGVTQTPRYLIKTRGQQVTLSCSPISGHRSVSWYQQTPGQGLQFLFEYFSETQRNKGNFPGRFSGRQFSNSRSEMNVSTLELGDSALYLCASTMGGSGNTIYFGEGSWLTVV.

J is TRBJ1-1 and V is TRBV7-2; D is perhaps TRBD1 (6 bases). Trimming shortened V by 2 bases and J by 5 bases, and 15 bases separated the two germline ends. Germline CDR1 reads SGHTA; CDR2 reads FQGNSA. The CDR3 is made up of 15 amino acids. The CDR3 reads CASSLSGGLWTEAFF. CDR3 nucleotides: TGTGCCAGCAGCTTATCGGGGGGGCTGTGGACTGAAGCTTTCTTT. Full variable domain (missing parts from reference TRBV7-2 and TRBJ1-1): GAGVSQSPSNKVTEKGKDVELRCDPISGHTALYWYRQSLGQGLEFLIYFQGNSAPDKSGLPSDRFSAERTGGSVSTLTIQRTQQEDSAVYLCASSLSGGLWTEAFFGQGTRLTVV.

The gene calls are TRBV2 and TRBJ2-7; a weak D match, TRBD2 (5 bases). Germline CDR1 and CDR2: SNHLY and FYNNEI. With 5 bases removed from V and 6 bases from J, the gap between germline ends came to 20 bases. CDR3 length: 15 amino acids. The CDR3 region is CASSPWEIGGGEQYF. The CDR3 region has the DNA TGTGCCAGCAGTCCATGGGAAATAGGAGGCGGCGAGCAGTACTTC.

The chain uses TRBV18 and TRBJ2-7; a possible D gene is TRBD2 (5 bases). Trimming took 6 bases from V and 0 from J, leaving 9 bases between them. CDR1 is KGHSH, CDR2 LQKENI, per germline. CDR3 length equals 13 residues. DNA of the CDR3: TGTGCCAGCTCCCATACTAGCTCCTACGAGCAGTACTTC. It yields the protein CASSHTSSYEQYF.

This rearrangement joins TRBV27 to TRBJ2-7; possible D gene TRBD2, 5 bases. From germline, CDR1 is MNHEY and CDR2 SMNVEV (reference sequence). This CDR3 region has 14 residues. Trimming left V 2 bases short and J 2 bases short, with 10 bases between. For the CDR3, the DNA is TGTGCCAGCAGTTTAGGGAGCGGAACCTACGAGCAGTACTTC. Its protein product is CASSLGSGTYEQYF.

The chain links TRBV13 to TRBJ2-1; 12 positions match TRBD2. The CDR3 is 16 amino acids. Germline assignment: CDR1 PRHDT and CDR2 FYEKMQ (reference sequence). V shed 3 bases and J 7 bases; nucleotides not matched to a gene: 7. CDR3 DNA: TGTGCCAGCAGCTTTCCTAGCGGGAGGGCGTGGAATGAGCAGTTCTTC. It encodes CASSFPSGRAWNEQFF.